The clone carrying this T cell receptor (beta chain) is deemed medium-sized. Four subsets defined by PD-1 and/or TIGIT were sorted from live CD3+CD8+TCRalphabeta+ cells. The CDR3 loop spans 16 amino acids. CDR1 and CDR2 (germline): MNHNS, SASEGT. With 2 bases removed from V and 4 bases from J, the gap between germline ends came to 15 bases. This sample was taken from a study of circulating CD8 cells and anti-PD-1 response in melanoma. TCR libraries were prepared from 15 ng of total RNA with the QIAseq Immune Repertoire TCR panel. TCRdb ran MiXCR on the reads and lists one entry per CDR3 protein. The table lists 960 or so distinct CDR3 sequences, 3.5% to 5% of them singletons.

The chain recombines TRBV6-1 with TRBJ1-5; possibly TRBD1 for D (5 bases). The receptor was derived from a human donor with melanoma. Specimen: CD8+ T cells from PBMCs, collected at baseline or after one month of anti-PD-1 therapy (not recorded which). CDR3 protein: CASSERRQGKNQPQHF. CDR3 nucleotide sequence: TGTGCCAGCAGTGAACGCCGGCAGGGAAAGAATCAGCCCCAGCATTTT.